A selection of T cell receptor beta chains follows, all from one sample in a study of CD4+ T cells in melanoma. Produced via immunoSEQ multiplex PCR; TCRdb's table is partial and in-frame only. In the table there are about 15,000 clones, over 80% of which are singletons. The material sequenced was cells from a culture (not recorded whether cultured in vitro). All receptors derive from a human donor with melanoma. Both conserved end residues are part of each CDR3. Each record gives: clone size, V gene, D gene, J gene, CDR3 DNA, CDR3 protein. The D gene is left open where the match is weak. Only part of the rows carry a size: once, few, many, or a class if the clone is expanded.

clone size: .; V gene: TRBV6-5; D gene: .; J gene: TRBJ1-5; CDR3 DNA: TGTGCCAGCAGTTACGGCGGTAGTCAGCCCCAGCATTTT; CDR3 protein: CASSYGGSQPQHF
clone size: once; V gene: TRBV9; D gene: .; J gene: TRBJ2-1; CDR3 DNA: TGTGCCAGCAGCGTATCCGTTAGCTCCTACAATGAGCAGTTCTTC; CDR3 protein: CASSVSVSSYNEQFF
clone size: .; V gene: TRBV5-5; D gene: .; J gene: TRBJ2-7; CDR3 DNA: TGTGCCAGCAGCTTGATGGGCTCCTACGAGCAGTACTTC; CDR3 protein: CASSLMGSYEQYF
clone size: few; V gene: TRBV4-2; D gene: .; J gene: TRBJ2-3; CDR3 DNA: TGTGCCAGCAGCCAACTCACGGGTACTAGCACAGATACGCAGTATTTT; CDR3 protein: CASSQLTGTSTDTQYF
clone size: .; V gene: TRBV4-1; D gene: .; J gene: TRBJ2-5; CDR3 DNA: TGCGCCAGCAGCTCCGGAGGAGAGACCCAGTACTTC; CDR3 protein: CASSSGGETQYF
clone size: medium-sized; V gene: TRBV14; D gene: .; J gene: TRBJ2-5; CDR3 DNA: TGTGCCAGCAGCCAAGCTGAGAGCCACCAAGAGACCCAGTACTTC; CDR3 protein: CASSQAESHQETQYF
clone size: .; V gene: TRBV2; D gene: TRBD2; J gene: TRBJ2-5; CDR3 DNA: TGTGCCAGCAGTGAGACTAGCGGGGGCCCCCCCCGGCACTTC; CDR3 protein: CASSETSGGPPRHF
clone size: .; V gene: TRBV11-1; D gene: .; J gene: TRBJ2-7; CDR3 DNA: TGTGCCAGCAGCTTGGGGACAGCCGGGGGCGAGCAGTACTTC; CDR3 protein: CASSLGTAGGEQYF
clone size: once; V gene: TRBV6-1; D gene: TRBD1; J gene: TRBJ1-2; CDR3 DNA: TGTGCCAGCAGTGAAGCGGCCACTGTCCGGGACAGGAAATATCACACCTTC; CDR3 protein: CASSEAATVRDRKYHTF
clone size: .; V gene: TRBV7-9; D gene: .; J gene: TRBJ1-4; CDR3 DNA: TGTGCCAGCAGCTTAGAAGGTCAGTTTAATGAAAAACTGTTTTTT; CDR3 protein: CASSLEGQFNEKLFF
clone size: .; V gene: TRBV4-2; D gene: TRBD1; J gene: TRBJ1-1; CDR3 DNA: TGTGCCAGCAGCCCACCCCAGGGACAGACTATGAACACTGAAGCTTTCTTT; CDR3 protein: CASSPPQGQTMNTEAFF
clone size: .; V gene: TRBV6-5; D gene: TRBD1; J gene: TRBJ1-1; CDR3 DNA: TGTGCCAGCAGTTATCCCGGGACAGGGAACGAGGCTTTCTTT; CDR3 protein: CASSYPGTGNEAFF
clone size: .; V gene: TRBV10-1; D gene: TRBD2; J gene: TRBJ2-1; CDR3 DNA: TGCGCCAGCAGTGAGGGACTAGCGGGGCACAATGAGCAGTTCTTC; CDR3 protein: CASSEGLAGHNEQFF
clone size: .; V gene: TRBV30; D gene: .; J gene: TRBJ1-1; CDR3 DNA: TGTGCCTGGACCCGGTGGACTGAAGCTTTCTTT; CDR3 protein: CAWTRWTEAFF
clone size: .; V gene: TRBV19; D gene: .; J gene: TRBJ1-2; CDR3 DNA: TGTGCCAGTAGTATTTCGGTTCTAGCTAACTATGGCTACACCTTC; CDR3 protein: CASSISVLANYGYTF
clone size: .; V gene: TRBV7-3; D gene: TRBD1; J gene: TRBJ2-7; CDR3 DNA: TGTGCCAGCAGCTTAACGGGGGGACAGGGGATCTACGAGCAGTACTTC; CDR3 protein: CASSLTGGQGIYEQYF
clone size: .; V gene: TRBV7-9; D gene: TRBD1; J gene: TRBJ1-1; CDR3 DNA: TGTGCCAGCAGCCCCTCGGACAGGGGGGCTTTCTTT; CDR3 protein: CASSPSDRGAFF
clone size: .; V gene: TRBV30; D gene: TRBD1; J gene: TRBJ2-3; CDR3 DNA: TGTGCCTGGACACAGGGGGCCTCCACAGATACGCAGTATTTT; CDR3 protein: CAWTQGASTDTQYF
clone size: medium-sized; V gene: TRBV29-1; D gene: TRBD1; J gene: TRBJ1-6; CDR3 DNA: TGCAGCGTCCGTAAACAGGGGACAAATTCACCCCTCCACTTT; CDR3 protein: CSVRKQGTNSPLHF
clone size: .; V gene: TRBV6-1; D gene: TRBD1; J gene: TRBJ1-1; CDR3 DNA: TGTGCCACCAGACAGGGATTGTACACTGAAGCTTTCTTT; CDR3 protein: CATRQGLYTEAFF
clone size: .; V gene: TRBV11-1; D gene: .; J gene: TRBJ2-7; CDR3 DNA: TGTGCCAGCAGCTCATGGGCCTCAAACGAGCAGTACTTC; CDR3 protein: CASSSWASNEQYF
clone size: .; V gene: TRBV5-1; D gene: .; J gene: TRBJ2-5; CDR3 DNA: TGCGCCAGCAGCTTGCAATCTAGGGATGAGACCCAGTACTTC; CDR3 protein: CASSLQSRDETQYF
clone size: few; V gene: TRBV2; D gene: .; J gene: TRBJ1-6; CDR3 DNA: TGTGCCAGCAAGGACAGAACAAGCTCCTATAATTCACCCCTCCACTTT; CDR3 protein: CASKDRTSSYNSPLHF
clone size: large; V gene: TRBV6-1; D gene: .; J gene: TRBJ1-6; CDR3 DNA: TGTGCCAGCAGTGAGAGGGGCTATAATTCACCCCTCCACTTT; CDR3 protein: CASSERGYNSPLHF
clone size: .; V gene: TRBV29-1; D gene: .; J gene: TRBJ2-7; CDR3 DNA: TGCAGCGTTGAGGTAGGGAATACCGACGAGCAGTACTTC; CDR3 protein: CSVEVGNTDEQYF